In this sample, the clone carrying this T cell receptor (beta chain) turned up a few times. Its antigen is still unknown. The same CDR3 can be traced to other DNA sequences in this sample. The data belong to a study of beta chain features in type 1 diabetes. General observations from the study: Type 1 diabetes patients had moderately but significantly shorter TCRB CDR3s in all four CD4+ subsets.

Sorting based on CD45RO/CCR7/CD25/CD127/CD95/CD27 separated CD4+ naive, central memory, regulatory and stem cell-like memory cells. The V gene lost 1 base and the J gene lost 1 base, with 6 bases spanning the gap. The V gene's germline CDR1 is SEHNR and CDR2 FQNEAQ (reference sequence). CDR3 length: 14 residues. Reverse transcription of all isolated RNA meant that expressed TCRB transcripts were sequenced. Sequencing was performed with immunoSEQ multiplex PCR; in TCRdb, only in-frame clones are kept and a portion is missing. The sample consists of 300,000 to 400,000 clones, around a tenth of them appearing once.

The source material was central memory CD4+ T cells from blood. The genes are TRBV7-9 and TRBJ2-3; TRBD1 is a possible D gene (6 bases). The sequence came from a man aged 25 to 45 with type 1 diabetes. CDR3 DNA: TGTGCCAGCAGCTTAGAGGGGGGCACAGATACGCAGTATTTT. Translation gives CASSLEGGTDTQYF.